The 10 T cell receptor beta chains below come from one sample, sequenced in a study of T-cell memory formation after mild COVID-19. TCRdb redid the calling of the 5' RACE reads with MiXCR, one entry per CDR3 protein. Of about 340,000 distinct CDR3 sequences listed, approximately 15% are singletons. Specimen: PBMCs or a T cell subset sorted from them (not recorded which). The receptor set was obtained from a man aged 18 to 35 who had mild COVID-19 (a few samples of this study predate the infection). Cell type and time point are not known.

CDR3 coding DNA: TGCAGTGCTGGGTCCGGGACAGGGGATCAGCCCCAGCATTTT. It encodes CSAGSGTGDQPQHF. The rearrangement uses TRBV20-1 and TRBJ1-5; 10 bases map to TRBD1. Germline-derived CDR1 and CDR2 are DFQATT and SNEGSKA (reference sequence). With V trimmed by 5 bases and J by 5 bases, 6 bases remained unmatched. The CDR3 spans 14 residues.

The chain joins TRBV29-1 to TRBJ2-7, with D hard to call. CDR1 and CDR2 (germline): SQVTM, ANQGSEA. The CDR3 is 11 amino acids. V was trimmed by 3 bases and J by 7 bases, leaving 10 bases between them. The chain's CDR3 is CSVDSLGEQYF. In nucleotides, the CDR3 is TGCAGCGTTGACAGTTTAGGAGAGCAGTACTTC.

This clonotype was seen a few times. The chain joins TRBV7-2 to TRBJ1-1; the D is unclear. Germline V gives CDR1 SGHTA, CDR2 FQGNSA. Trimming removed 5 bases from V and 0 bases from J, with 19 bases in between. The CDR3 is 17 residues long. This CDR3 reads CASSPAPLIVMNTEAFF. CDR3 sequence (DNA): TGTGCCAGCAGCCCCGCCCCCCTGATCGTAATGAACACTGAAGCTTTCTTT.

The chain employs TRBV6-5 and TRBJ2-7, with D uncertain. This CDR3 contains 11 residues. Trimming stripped 6 bases from V and 6 bases from J, with 9 bases between. Germline CDR1 is MNHEY and CDR2 is SVGAGI. The CDR3 DNA reads as TGTGCCAGCAGCCGTTACTCCGAGCAGTACTTC. This gives the protein CASSRYSEQYF.

The chain couples TRBV7-2 to TRBJ1-2; D gene unclear. Trimming stripped 3 bases from V and 4 bases from J, with 9 bases between. The length of the CDR3 is 13 residues. Germline loops: CDR1 SGHTA, CDR2 FQGNSA. The CDR3 protein is CASSFLRSYGYTF. The CDR3 DNA reads TGTGCCAGCAGCTTTTTGAGGAGCTATGGCTACACCTTC.

This sequence joins TRBV29-1 and TRBJ2-5; D uncertain. V lost 6 bases and J 2 bases, leaving 10 bases between the germline ends. CDR1 SQVTM and CDR2 ANQGSEA come from the germline V gene. The CDR3 sequence is 12 residues long. The CDR3 sequence is CSVAPHQETQYF. DNA of the CDR3: TGCAGCGTCGCTCCTCATCAAGAGACCCAGTACTTC.

Ten or more counts support this clonotype. V gene TRBV5-6 combines with J gene TRBJ2-5; 8 nucleotides align to TRBD1. V lost 4 bases to trimming and J lost 5 bases; unmatched junction nucleotides: 7. In germline, CDR1 is SGHDT, CDR2 YYEEEE. CDR3 length: 14 residues. The CDR3 nucleotides read TGTGCCAGCAGCACACCCGGGACAGGCGAGACCCAGTACTTC. Protein sequence: CASSTPGTGETQYF.

This clonotype was counted many times. Written as DNA, the CDR3 is TGCGCCAGCAGCCAAGTTCTATCTAGGGGAGGGGCGGTCTATGGCTACACCTTC. This translates into CASSQVLSRGGAVYGYTF. This rearrangement joins TRBV4-1 to TRBJ1-2; TRBD1 might be the D (5 bases). The CDR3 is made up of 18 amino acids. The germline V gene has CDR1 MGHRA and CDR2 YSYEKL. Trimming removed 1 base from V and 4 bases from J, with 22 bases in between.

This clonotype was recorded a few times. The chain has TRBV2 and TRBJ2-7; D not certain. Germline CDR1 SNHLY, CDR2 FYNNEI. Trimming pared 1 base from V and 4 bases from J, leaving 11 bases between. CDR3 length: 14 amino acids. The CDR3 coding sequence is TGTGCCAGCAGTGAAGAGGGCCTCGATTACGAGCAGTACTTC. Translating it yields CASSEEGLDYEQYF.

This clonotype was counted between two and nine times. The rearrangement joins TRBV7-3 to TRBJ2-1; D is uncertain. V dropped 5 bases and J dropped 0 bases, with 11 bases sitting between them. Germline CDR1 SGHTA, CDR2 FQGTGA. The CDR3 is 15 amino acids. The CDR3 bases are TGTGCCAGCAGCGCAAGACCGAGCTCCTACAATGAGCAGTTCTTC. This codes for CASSARPSSYNEQFF.